These 21 T cell receptor beta chains share one sample of origin, sequenced in a study of blood T cell repertoires in COVID-19. Libraries were prepared by immunoSEQ multiplex PCR; TCRdb keeps only in-frame clonotypes and omits some of them. The sample yields approximately 150,000 clones, roughly 89% seen once. The sequencing input was peripheral blood. The receptors come from a woman between 50 and 59 years old with acute or convalescent COVID-19.

This chain uses TRBV10-3 with TRBJ2-2, with TRBD1 as a possible D gene (6 bases). The CDR3 sequence is 14 residues long. Germline CDR1 is ENHRY and CDR2 is SYGVKD. V was cut by 6 bases and J by 4 bases, with 12 bases left in between. The CDR3 nucleotides read TGTGCCATCAGCTACCGGACAGCCACCGGGGAGCTGTTTTTT. Amino acids: CAISYRTATGELFF.

The chain joins TRBV2 to TRBJ2-2, with 10 bases aligning to TRBD2. With 8 bases clipped from V and 0 bases from J, the junction kept 3 bases outside the gene matches. CDR1 is SNHLY, CDR2 FYNNEI, per germline. The CDR3 runs 15 residues. In DNA form, the CDR3 reads TGTGCCAGCCAGGGACTAGCGCCGAACACCGGGGAGCTGTTTTTT. This sequence encodes CASQGLAPNTGELFF. Full variable domain (rest looked up from reference TRBV2 and TRBJ2-2): EPEVTQTPSHQVTQMGQEVILRCVPISNHLYFYWYRQILGQKVEFLVSFYNNEISEKSEIFDDQFSVERPDGSNFTLKIRSTKLEDSAMYFCASQGLAPNTGELFFGEGSRLTVL.

The chain employs TRBV27 and TRBJ1-1; D call uncertain. V lost 3 bases and J lost 5, with 13 bases in between. This CDR3 has 14 amino acids. Germline CDR1 is MNHEY and CDR2 is SMNVEV (reference sequence). The CDR3 coding sequence is TGTGCCAGCAGTTTGGTACAGCGGCGAACTGAAGCTTTCTTT. Translated: CASSLVQRRTEAFF.

The table lists this clone with a few counts. The chain has TRBV29-1 and TRBJ2-2; 9 bases line up with TRBD1. Per germline, CDR1 SQVTM and CDR2 ANQGSEA. The junction had 7 bases not matched to a gene; V was cut back by 7 bases and J by 4 bases. CDR3 length equals 14 residues. CDR3 coding DNA: TGCAGCGCACAGGGGGCGCGGAGCACCGGGGAGCTGTTTTTT. It encodes CSAQGARSTGELFF.

The chain couples TRBV24-1 to TRBJ2-7; 11 nucleotides match TRBD1. The CDR3 extends over 15 amino acids. CDR1 and CDR2 (germline): KGHDR, SFDVKD. Trimming at V came to 2 bases and at J to 3 bases, leaving 2 bases not matched to a gene. CDR3 sequence: CATSDSGQGDYEQYF. The CDR3 DNA reads as TGTGCCACCAGTGATTCGGGACAGGGGGACTACGAGCAGTACTTC.

The rearrangement uses TRBV5-1 and TRBJ2-2; weak D call: TRBD1 (5 bases). Trimming shortened V by 4 bases and J by 1 base, and 8 bases separated the two germline ends. From germline, CDR1 is SGHRS and CDR2 YFSETQ. CDR3 size: 14 residues. CDR3 coding DNA: TGCGCCAGCAGCCGAACAGGGAACACCGGGGAGCTGTTTTTT. Translation gives CASSRTGNTGELFF.

This sequence joins TRBV27 and TRBJ1-2; 10 bases are a match to TRBD1. From germline, CDR1 is MNHEY and CDR2 SMNVEV (reference sequence). The V gene end was trimmed by 7 bases and the J gene end by 6 bases; junction bases not matched to a gene: 8. CDR3 length equals 14 residues. The CDR3 sequence is CASTLRQGADGYTF. For the CDR3, the DNA is TGTGCCAGCACCCTTCGACAGGGGGCGGATGGCTACACCTTC.

This sequence joins TRBV7-3 and TRBJ2-1; 15 nucleotides line up with TRBD2. Germline V gene lookup returns CDR1 SGHTA and CDR2 FQGTGA. This CDR3 contains 13 residues. The V gene end was trimmed by 5 bases and the J gene end by 13 bases; junction bases not matched to a gene: 3. This CDR3 reads CASSPGLAGGQFF. The CDR3 region has the DNA TGTGCCAGCAGCCCGGGACTAGCGGGAGGACAGTTCTTC.

This sequence joins TRBV3-1 (or the pseudogene TRBV3-2) and TRBJ2-5, with TRBD2 matching 10 bases. The germline gives CDR1 LGHDT, CDR2 YNNKEL (reference sequence). The CDR3 runs to 18 residues. After removal of 0 bases from V and 9 bases from J, the junction contained 16 bases not matched to a gene. The CDR3 loop is CASSQDRGRLSGGASQYF. The CDR3 DNA follows: TGTGCCAGCAGCCAAGATCGGGGTAGACTGAGCGGGGGGGCATCCCAGTACTTC.

This clone came up a few times. The chain recombines TRBV27 with TRBJ1-3; D unclear. Germline CDR1 and CDR2: MNHEY and SMNVEV (reference sequence). V was pared by 6 bases and J by 7 bases, with 16 bases between. The length of the CDR3 is 14 residues. DNA of the CDR3: TGTGCCAGCAGCCCTCTGGCGGGAGGGAACACCATATATTTT. Its translation is CASSPLAGGNTIYF.

The genes are TRBV25-1 and TRBJ2-1; possible D gene TRBD2, 6 bases. Germline lookup yields CDR1 MGHDK and CDR2 SYGVNS. Trimming removed 5 bases from V and 6 bases from J, with 17 bases in between. CDR3 size: 15 residues. Here the CDR3 reads CASSQPGDIGNEQFF. The DNA of the CDR3 is TGTGCCAGCAGTCAACCGGGAGATATAGGCAATGAGCAGTTCTTC. Using reference TRBV25-1 and TRBJ2-1 for the parts outside the CDR3, the full variable domain is EADIYQTPRYLVIGTGKKITLECSQTMGHDKMYWYQQDPGMELHLIHYSYGVNSTEKGDLSSESTVSRIRTEHFPLTLESARPSHTSQYLCASSQPGDIGNEQFFGPGTRLTVL.

J is TRBJ1-1 and V is TRBV27; D ambiguous. The CDR3 extends over 13 amino acids. Trimming cost V 3 bases and J 3 bases, with 8 bases left between them. Germline V gives CDR1 MNHEY, CDR2 SMNVEV (reference sequence). The CDR3 region has the DNA TGTGCCAGCAGTTTCCAGATCCACACTGAAGCTTTCTTT. Encoded protein: CASSFQIHTEAFF.

The chain recombines TRBV7-9 with TRBJ2-3; possible D gene TRBD2, 6 bases. V dropped 4 bases and J dropped 11 bases, with 10 bases sitting between them. The germline V gene encodes CDR1 SEHNR and CDR2 FQNEAQ (reference sequence). CDR3 size: 11 residues. CDR3 amino acids: CASSSPGEQYF. The CDR3 nucleotides read TGTGCCAGCAGCTCACCGGGGGAGCAGTATTTT.

As regards this clone: The same CDR3 also results from other DNA sequences found in this sample. The V and J genes are TRBV5-1 and TRBJ2-3, with D unclear. The CDR3 runs to 13 residues. Per germline, CDR1 SGHRS and CDR2 YFSETQ. V was shortened by 2 bases and J by 0 bases, with 4 bases between the two germline ends. The CDR3 loop is CASSFSSTDTQYF. CDR3 DNA sequence: TGCGCCAGCAGCTTTTCTAGCACAGATACGCAGTATTTT. Based on the CDR3 plus reference TRBV5-1 and TRBJ2-3, the full variable domain is KAGVTQTPRYLIKTRGQQVTLSCSPISGHRSVSWYQQTPGQGLQFLFEYFSETQRNKGNFPGRFSGRQFSNSRSEMNVSTLELGDSALYLCASSFSSTDTQYFGPGTRLTVL.

V and J are TRBV4-3 and TRBJ2-2; D is possibly TRBD2 (5 bases). The V end lost 4 bases, the J end lost 4 bases, and 16 bases lay between the germline ends. The CDR3 consists of 16 residues. Germline V gene sequence: CDR1 LGHNA, CDR2 YSLEER. The CDR3 DNA reads TGCGCCAGCAGCCCCAGGACCCCGAGCGGCACCGGGGAGCTGTTTTTT. It specifies CASSPRTPSGTGELFF.

This chain joins TRBV9 and TRBJ2-1; 7 bases match TRBD1. The CDR3 sequence is 14 residues long. Germline values: CDR1 SGDLS, CDR2 YYNGEE. Unmatched junction bases numbered 8, after V lost 4 bases and J lost 7 bases. CDR3: CASSSRQGDNEQFF. CDR3 coding DNA: TGTGCCAGCAGCTCACGGCAGGGGGATAATGAGCAGTTCTTC.

The V and J genes are TRBV6-2 or TRBV6-3 and TRBJ2-5; TRBD1 matches at 7 bases. The V segment lost 6 bases and the J segment 1 base; nucleotides outside the gene matches: 2. Germline-derived CDR1 and CDR2 are MNHEY and SVGEGT. CDR3 length equals 13 residues. The CDR3 DNA reads TGTGCCAGCAGCCGGGACAGCCAAGAGACCCAGTACTTC. Residues: CASSRDSQETQYF.

CDR3 nucleotide sequence: TGTGCCAGCAGCTTAGGGGGACTAGTTTTGGTGGAGACCCAGTACTTC. Protein product: CASSLGGLVLVETQYF. The J gene is TRBJ2-5, the V gene TRBV7-2; 8 bases agree with TRBD2. The V and J ends lost 1 base and 5 bases, in that order; junction bases with no gene match: 9. Germline CDR1 is SGHTA and CDR2 is FQGNSA. The CDR3 spans 16 residues.

The rearrangement links TRBV7-9 to TRBJ1-2; TRBD1 matches at 8 bases. J was trimmed by 4 bases and V by 5 bases; bases with no gene match: 6. CDR3 size: 14 residues. CDR1 and CDR2 from the germline V gene are SEHNR and FQNEAQ (reference sequence). In DNA form, the CDR3 reads TGTGCCAGCAGCCTAACGGGACAGGCCTATGGCTACACCTTC. Residues: CASSLTGQAYGYTF.

The chain has TRBV6-5 and TRBJ2-1; D unresolved. Germline lookup yields CDR1 MNHEY and CDR2 SVGAGI. The CDR3 runs to 13 residues. Trimming stripped 5 bases from V and 5 bases from J, with 10 bases between. The chain's CDR3 is CASSPLSNNEQFF. The CDR3 DNA reads as TGTGCCAGCAGTCCACTCTCTAACAATGAGCAGTTCTTC.

This sequence joins TRBV3-1 (or the pseudogene TRBV3-2) and TRBJ1-1, with D perhaps TRBD1 (5 bases). The germline gives CDR1 LGHDT, CDR2 YNNKEL (reference sequence). The CDR3 runs 13 residues. Trimming removed 1 base at V and 4 bases at J, with 7 bases between. CDR3 sequence (DNA): TGTGCCAGCAGCCAAGTTCAGGGCACTGAAGCTTTCTTT. Encoded protein: CASSQVQGTEAFF.